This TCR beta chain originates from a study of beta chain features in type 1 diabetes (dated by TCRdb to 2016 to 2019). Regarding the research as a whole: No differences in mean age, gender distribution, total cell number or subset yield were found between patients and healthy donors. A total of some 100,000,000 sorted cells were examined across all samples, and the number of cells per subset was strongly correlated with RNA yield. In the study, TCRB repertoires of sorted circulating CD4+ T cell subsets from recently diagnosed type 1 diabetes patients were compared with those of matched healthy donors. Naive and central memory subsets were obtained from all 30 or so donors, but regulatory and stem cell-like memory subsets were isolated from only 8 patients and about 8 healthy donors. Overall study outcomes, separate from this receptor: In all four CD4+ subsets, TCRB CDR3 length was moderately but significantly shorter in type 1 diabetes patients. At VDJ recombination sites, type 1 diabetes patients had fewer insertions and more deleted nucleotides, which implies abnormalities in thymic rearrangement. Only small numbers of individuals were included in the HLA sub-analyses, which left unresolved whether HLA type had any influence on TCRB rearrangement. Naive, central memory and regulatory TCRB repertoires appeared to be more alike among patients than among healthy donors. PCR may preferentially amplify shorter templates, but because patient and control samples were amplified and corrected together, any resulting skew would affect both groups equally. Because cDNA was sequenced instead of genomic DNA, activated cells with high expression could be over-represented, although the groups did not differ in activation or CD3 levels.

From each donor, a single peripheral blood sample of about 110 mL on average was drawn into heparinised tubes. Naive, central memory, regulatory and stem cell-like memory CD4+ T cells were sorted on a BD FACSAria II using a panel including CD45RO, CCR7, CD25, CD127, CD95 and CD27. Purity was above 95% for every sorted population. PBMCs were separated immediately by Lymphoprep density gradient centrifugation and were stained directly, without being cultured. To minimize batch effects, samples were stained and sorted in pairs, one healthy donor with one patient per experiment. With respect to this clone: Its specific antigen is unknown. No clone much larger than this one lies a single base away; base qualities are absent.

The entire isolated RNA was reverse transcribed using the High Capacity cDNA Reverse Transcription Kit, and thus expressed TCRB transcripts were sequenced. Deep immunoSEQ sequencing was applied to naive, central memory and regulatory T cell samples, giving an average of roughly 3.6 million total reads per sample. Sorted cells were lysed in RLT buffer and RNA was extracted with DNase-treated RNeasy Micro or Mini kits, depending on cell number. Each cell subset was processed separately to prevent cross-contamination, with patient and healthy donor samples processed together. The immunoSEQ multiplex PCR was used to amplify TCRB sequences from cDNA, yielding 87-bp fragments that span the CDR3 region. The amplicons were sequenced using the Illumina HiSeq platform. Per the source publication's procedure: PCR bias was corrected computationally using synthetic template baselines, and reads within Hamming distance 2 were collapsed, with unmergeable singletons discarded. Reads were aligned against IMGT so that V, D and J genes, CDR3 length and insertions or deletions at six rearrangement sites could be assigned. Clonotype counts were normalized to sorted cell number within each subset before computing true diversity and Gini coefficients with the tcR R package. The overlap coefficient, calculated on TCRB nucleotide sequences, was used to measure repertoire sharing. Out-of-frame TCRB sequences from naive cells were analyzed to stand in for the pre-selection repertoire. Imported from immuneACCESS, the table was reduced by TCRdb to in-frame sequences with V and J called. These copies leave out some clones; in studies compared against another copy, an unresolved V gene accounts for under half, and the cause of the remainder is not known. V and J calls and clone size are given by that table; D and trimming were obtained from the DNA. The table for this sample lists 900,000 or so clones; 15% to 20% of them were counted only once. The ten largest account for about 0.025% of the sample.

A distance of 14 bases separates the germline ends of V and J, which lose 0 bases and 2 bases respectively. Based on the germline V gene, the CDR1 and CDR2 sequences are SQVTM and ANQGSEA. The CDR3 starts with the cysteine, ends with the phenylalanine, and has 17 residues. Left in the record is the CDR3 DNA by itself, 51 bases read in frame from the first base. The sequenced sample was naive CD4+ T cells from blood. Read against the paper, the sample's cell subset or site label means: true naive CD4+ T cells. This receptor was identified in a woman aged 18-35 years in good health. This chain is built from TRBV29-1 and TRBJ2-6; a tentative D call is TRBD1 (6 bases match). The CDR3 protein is CSVEDRDKKTGANVLTF. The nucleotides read TGCAGCGTTGAAGACCGGGACAAGAAAACTGGGGCCAACGTCCTGACTTTC. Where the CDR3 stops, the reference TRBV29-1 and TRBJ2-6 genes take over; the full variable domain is SAVISQKPSRDICQRGTSLTIQCQVDSQVTMMFWYRQQPGQSLTLIATANQGSEATYESGFVIDKFPISRPNLTFSTLTVSNMSPEDSSIYLCSVEDRDKKTGANVLTFGAGSRLTVL.